The 28 T cell receptor beta chains given below trace back to one sample, sequenced in a study of cytomegalovirus exposure and HLA in healthy donors. The primer mix had 60 Vbeta and 13 Jbeta primers. Produced via immunoSEQ multiplex PCR; TCRdb's table is partial and in-frame only. The top ten clones hold less than 3.5% of a sample with under 120,000 clones, around two thirds of them seen once. What was sequenced was PBMCs. The receptors stem from a man aged 50 to 60 in good health and CMV-seropositive.

The chain couples TRBV7-3 to TRBJ1-2; D gene uncertain. Trimming left V 1 base short and J 8 bases short, with 11 bases between. This CDR3 has 13 residues. CDR1 is SGHTA, CDR2 FQGTGA, per germline. Written as DNA, the CDR3 is TGTGCCAGCAGCTTAAACGGCGGTGAAGGCTACACCTTC. This encodes CASSLNGGEGYTF.

The CDR3 here is CASSLNSPYEQYF. CDR3 DNA sequence: TGCGCCAGCAGCTTGAATTCCCCCTACGAGCAGTACTTC. The chain uses TRBV5-1 and TRBJ2-5; D gene uncertain. The J call may be faulty, since TRBJ2-7 better matches the DNA end. CDR3 length equals 13 residues. In germline, CDR1 is SGHRS, CDR2 YFSETQ.

This chain joins TRBV11-2 and TRBJ2-7; the D is unclear. The V end lost 5 bases, the J end lost 4 bases, and 24 bases lay between the germline ends. There are 17 residues in the CDR3. From germline, CDR1 is SGHAT and CDR2 FQNNGV. The CDR3 is CASSEAIALDYRYEQYF. DNA of the CDR3: TGTGCCAGCAGCGAGGCAATAGCATTAGATTATCGGTACGAGCAGTACTTC.

On this clone itself: Other DNA sequences within the sample encode an identical CDR3. The chain uses TRBV2 and TRBJ2-3, with D possibly TRBD1 on 6 matching bases. With 6 bases removed from V and 0 bases from J, the gap between germline ends came to 7 bases. The CDR3 is 13 amino acids. CDR1 and CDR2 (germline): SNHLY, FYNNEI. The CDR3 region has the DNA TGTGCCAGCAGACAGGGTAGCACAGATACGCAGTATTTT. Translation gives CASRQGSTDTQYF.

This chain joins TRBV9 and TRBJ2-5, with 10 bases identical to TRBD1. Germline V gene lookup returns CDR1 SGDLS and CDR2 YYNGEE. The CDR3 runs 16 residues. V shed 0 bases, J shed 5 bases, and the junction held 7 bases outside the gene matches. CDR3 loop: CASSVESDRGRETQYF. CDR3 nucleotides: TGTGCCAGCAGCGTAGAGAGCGACAGGGGGCGGGAGACCCAGTACTTC. The full variable domain, in which reference TRBV9 and TRBJ2-5 provide the parts outside the CDR3, is DSGVTQTPKHLITATGQRVTLRCSPRSGDLSVYWYQQSLDQGLQFLIQYYNGEERAKGNILERFSAQQFPDLHSELNLSSLELGDSALYFCASSVESDRGRETQYFGPGTRLLVL.

The chain recombines TRBV6-1 with TRBJ2-1; 7 bases match TRBD1. Germline lookup yields CDR1 MNHNS and CDR2 SASEGT. This CDR3 spans 14 amino acids. Unmatched junction bases numbered 8, after V lost 7 bases and J lost 5 bases. The CDR3 region is CASTQQTGNNEQFF. DNA for the CDR3: TGTGCCAGCACCCAACAGACAGGGAACAATGAGCAGTTCTTC.

The chain employs TRBV5-1 and TRBJ2-5, with TRBD2 as a possible D gene (5 bases). Per the germline V gene, CDR1 is SGHRS and CDR2 is YFSETQ. The CDR3 length is 13 residues. V lost 4 bases, J lost 4 bases, and 11 bases lay in between. The CDR3 is CASSAPSGETQYF. CDR3 DNA: TGCGCCAGCAGCGCCCCCAGCGGAGAGACCCAGTACTTC.

V usage is TRBV5-1 and J usage is TRBJ2-3, with a tentative D call TRBD2 (6 bases). The CDR3 sequence is 14 residues long. The V and J ends lost 3 bases and 4 bases respectively, with 12 bases between them. Per germline, CDR1 SGHRS and CDR2 YFSETQ. The CDR3 region is CASSSEQRADTQYF. The CDR3 DNA is TGCGCCAGCAGCTCCGAGCAGCGGGCAGATACGCAGTATTTT.

The chain couples TRBV5-1 to TRBJ2-3; possible D gene TRBD2, 5 bases. The CDR3 extends over 14 amino acids. With 5 bases removed from V and 9 bases from J, the gap between germline ends came to 19 bases. In germline, CDR1 is SGHRS, CDR2 YFSETQ. CDR3 in amino acids: CASRDSPHLGTQYF. The CDR3 bases are TGCGCCAGCAGGGACTCCCCGCATTTGGGGACGCAGTATTTT.

This chain uses TRBV6-5 with TRBJ2-7, with 11 bases fitting TRBD2. The CDR3 consists of 15 residues. The trim removed 6 bases at V and 3 bases at J, leaving 7 bases unmatched. The germline gives CDR1 MNHEY, CDR2 SVGAGI. The CDR3: CASRATSGSYYEQYF. The CDR3 nucleotides read TGTGCCAGCAGAGCTACTAGCGGGAGCTACTACGAGCAGTACTTC.

V is TRBV5-5 and J is TRBJ2-7, with TRBD2 matching 10 bases. In germline, CDR1 is SGHKS, CDR2 YYEKEE (reference sequence). V lost 4 bases, J lost 5 bases, and 12 bases stayed unmatched. The CDR3 spans 16 residues. The CDR3 DNA sequence: TGTGCCAGCAGCCTCGCTAGCGGGGGCGGCGTTGACGAGCAGTACTTC. Translated: CASSLASGGGVDEQYF.

This clone was found a few times. This chain uses TRBV6-1 with TRBJ1-2; 7 nucleotides line up with TRBD1. The V segment lost 5 bases and the J segment 9 bases; nucleotides outside the gene matches: 9. This CDR3 is built from 13 residues. Germline CDR1 and CDR2: MNHNS and SASEGT. CDR3 nucleotide sequence: TGTGCCAGCAGTTCCGGACAGGTTTATAGCTACACCTTC. It yields the protein CASSSGQVYSYTF.

This clone was detected only a few times. This chain links TRBV4-2 with TRBJ1-2; 7 bases are shared with TRBD1. The CDR3 has 15 residues. V was pared by 2 bases and J by 3 bases, with 6 bases of the junction left unmatched. Germline loops: CDR1 LGHNA, CDR2 YNFKEQ. Here the CDR3 DNA reads TGTGCCAGCAGCCAAATAGGGGACAGTCACTATGGCTACACCTTC. It translates to CASSQIGDSHYGYTF.

This chain connects TRBV21-1 to TRBJ1-1; the D call of TRBD1 is as the table states it, not checked on the DNA. TRBV21-1 represents a pseudogene. This CDR3 comprises 13 residues. The CDR3 DNA reads TGTGCCAGTCAGACAAGCTTCGGCACTGAAGCTTTCTTT. Its protein product is CASQTSFGTEAFF.

The chain joins TRBV6-1 to TRBJ2-4; possible D gene TRBD1, 5 bases. With 0 bases removed from V and 5 bases from J, the gap between germline ends came to 14 bases. Germline V lookup: CDR1 MNHNS, CDR2 SASEGT. This CDR3 has 16 residues. The chain's CDR3 is CASSEARTIYENIQYF. CDR3 sequence (DNA): TGTGCCAGCAGTGAAGCCCGGACAATTTACGAAAACATTCAGTACTTC.

CDR3 nucleotide sequence: TGCGCCAGCAGCCCTGTCCGACTTATGAACACTGAAGCTTTCTTT. It codes for CASSPVRLMNTEAFF. The chain couples TRBV5-1 to TRBJ1-1, with no clear D. The CDR3 has 15 residues. In germline, CDR1 is SGHRS, CDR2 YFSETQ. Trimming removed 4 bases at V and 0 bases at J, with 13 bases between.

The chain has TRBV18 and TRBJ1-1; TRBD1 is a possible D gene (5 bases). Trimming left V 2 bases short and J 6 bases short, with 13 bases between. Looked up from germline, CDR1 is KGHSH and CDR2 is LQKENI. The CDR3 sequence is 14 residues long. CDR3 nucleotide sequence: TGTGCCAGCTCACCAGCAGGGAATTTCGCTGAAGCTTTCTTT. As protein: CASSPAGNFAEAFF.

The V gene is TRBV6-6, the J gene TRBJ2-5, with 9 bases lining up with TRBD1. This CDR3 spans 14 amino acids. J lost 5 bases, V lost 7 bases, and 8 bases had no gene match. CDR1 MNHNY and CDR2 SVGAGI come from the germline V gene (reference sequence). CDR3 loop: CASTPTGGLETQYF. The CDR3 DNA sequence: TGTGCCAGCACACCCACAGGGGGCCTGGAGACCCAGTACTTC.

This clone is medium-sized (0.01 to 0.1%) within its sample. The J gene is TRBJ1-1, the V gene TRBV6-4; unclear D gene. The CDR3 extends over 15 amino acids. Germline values: CDR1 MRHNA, CDR2 SNTAGT. V shed 7 bases and J shed 1 base, with 16 bases lying between them. The CDR3 reads CASTPPRFSNTEAFF. In nucleotides, the CDR3 is TGTGCCAGCACCCCCCCCAGGTTCTCGAACACTGAAGCTTTCTTT.

This sequence joins TRBV29-1 and TRBJ1-2; the match to TRBD1 covers 8 bases. This CDR3 is built from 13 residues. The V gene's germline CDR1 is SQVTM and CDR2 ANQGSEA. The trim removed 4 bases at V and 4 bases at J, leaving 5 bases unmatched. CDR3 residues: CSVGGRGLYGYTF. For the CDR3, the DNA is TGCAGCGTTGGGGGCAGGGGGCTCTATGGCTACACCTTC.

This chain uses TRBV7-2 with TRBJ1-1; 10 bases match TRBD1. V shed 6 bases, J shed 5 bases, and the junction held 9 bases outside the gene matches. CDR3 length: 15 amino acids. Per the germline V gene, CDR1 is SGHTA and CDR2 is FQGNSA. The CDR3 region is CASSSTGGAGTEAFF. CDR3 nucleotides: TGTGCCAGCAGTTCGACAGGGGGCGCAGGTACTGAAGCTTTCTTT.

In its sample, this clone was seen once. V is TRBV5-1 and J is TRBJ1-6, with D possibly matching TRBD1 (6 bases). This CDR3 is 15 amino acids long. V lost 4 bases and J lost 9, with 17 bases in between. Germline lookup yields CDR1 SGHRS and CDR2 YFSETQ. In DNA, the CDR3 is TGCGCCAGCAGCCCCGAGGGCGGGGGCCTTTCACCCCTCCACTTT. Residues: CASSPEGGGLSPLHF. The variable domain in full, with the rest retrieved from reference TRBV5-1 and TRBJ1-6, is KAGVTQTPRYLIKTRGQQVTLSCSPISGHRSVSWYQQTPGQGLQFLFEYFSETQRNKGNFPGRFSGRQFSNSRSEMNVSTLELGDSALYLCASSPEGGGLSPLHFGNGTRLTVT.

This clone has more than one count but fewer than ten. This chain joins TRBV18 and TRBJ1-2, with a weak D call TRBD1 (5 bases). V was pared by 0 bases and J by 5 bases, with 10 bases between. Germline CDR1 is KGHSH and CDR2 is LQKENI. The CDR3 contains 14 residues. The CDR3 bases are TGTGCCAGCTCACCACCAGTAGGGGCATATGGCTACACCTTC. Translating it yields CASSPPVGAYGYTF.

V gene TRBV6-1 combines with J gene TRBJ1-1; 7 nucleotides line up with TRBD1. Germline CDR1 reads MNHNS; CDR2 reads SASEGT. Losses at the gene ends were 4 bases for V and 3 bases for J; bases not matched to a gene: 8. This CDR3 is 15 amino acids long. The CDR3 bases are TGTGCCAGCAGTGTGAGGGACAGTAGGGACACTGAAGCTTTCTTT. This gives the protein CASSVRDSRDTEAFF.

The chain employs TRBV6-1 and TRBJ2-1; 8 bases match TRBD1. V shed 1 base and J 8 bases; nucleotides not matched to a gene: 7. The CDR3 spans 15 residues. Germline V CDR1 and CDR2: MNHNS, SASEGT. The CDR3 sequence: CASSEDQGAVDEQFF. The CDR3 DNA reads TGTGCCAGCAGTGAAGATCAGGGGGCTGTGGATGAGCAGTTCTTC.

V and J are TRBV27 and TRBJ2-1; 7 bases are shared with TRBD2. This CDR3 has 16 residues. Germline CDR1 reads MNHEY; CDR2 reads SMNVEV (reference sequence). Trimming removed 5 bases from V and 2 bases from J; junction bases left unmatched: 9. The CDR3 nucleotides read TGTGCCAGCAGTACACCGGGACTAATCCCCTACAATGAGCAGTTCTTC. Its protein is CASSTPGLIPYNEQFF.

V is TRBV2 and J is TRBJ1-1; tentative D call: TRBD1 (6 bases). Trimming stripped 6 bases from V and 0 bases from J, with 17 bases between. CDR1 and CDR2 (germline): SNHLY, FYNNEI. There are 16 residues in the CDR3. CDR3 sequence (DNA): TGTGCCAGCAGGAAAGGGGGACAACCGTTGAACACTGAAGCTTTCTTT. It is translated as CASRKGGQPLNTEAFF.

This chain uses TRBV4-1 with TRBJ2-1; D is perhaps TRBD1 (5 bases). The CDR3 totals 13 residues. Trimming removed 7 bases at V and 5 bases at J, with 12 bases between. Germline CDR1 and CDR2: MGHRA and YSYEKL. CDR3 sequence reads: CASTPGNDNEQFF. The CDR3 nucleotides read TGCGCCAGCACCCCAGGGAATGACAATGAGCAGTTCTTC.